This is a list of T cell receptor beta chains from one sample in a study of glioma-infiltrating T cells. A single record per CDR3 protein comes from TCRdb applying MiXCR to the multiplex PCR reads. The sample holds 300,000 to 450,000 distinct CDR3 sequences, roughly 41% seen once. Sequencing was performed on glioma tissue, nonneoplastic brain tissue, or PBMCs (not recorded which). The receptors shown here come from a human donor with low-grade glioma or glioblastoma, undergoing nonglioma brain surgery, or in good health (not recorded which). The CDR3 runs from the conserved cysteine through the conserved F or W. Each record gives: CDR3 DNA, CDR3 protein, D gene, J gene, V gene, clone size. The D gene is left open where the match is weak. Some rows have no size entry. The others give once, few or many, or a class for an expanded clone.

DNA: TGTGCCACCAGTGATTTGACTCAGGGGGCTCAGGAGACCCAGTACTTC; CDR3: CATSDLTQGAQETQYF; D: TRBD1; J: TRBJ2-5; V: TRBV24-1; size: -
DNA: TGTGCCAGCAGCCTACGAGGACTAGCGGACGAGCAGTACTTC; CDR3: CASSLRGLADEQYF; D: TRBD2; J: TRBJ2-7; V: TRBV9; size: -
DNA: TGTGCCAGCAGTTATACAGGGTTCCAGTACTTC; CDR3: CASSYTGFQYF; D: -; J: TRBJ2-5; V: TRBV6-6; size: many
DNA: TGCAGTGGGTCAGGGACTAACTCCTACGAGCAGTACTTC; CDR3: CSGSGTNSYEQYF; D: TRBD2; J: TRBJ2-7; V: TRBV20-1; size: few
DNA: TGTGCCAGCAGCTACGACCCGGGACTGAACACTGAAGCTTTCTTT; CDR3: CASSYDPGLNTEAFF; D: -; J: TRBJ1-1; V: TRBV6-1; size: few
DNA: TGTGCCAGCAGCCCAACGGGCCTTGAAGCTTTCTTT; CDR3: CASSPTGLEAFF; D: -; J: TRBJ1-1; V: TRBV7-9; size: -
DNA: TGTGCCAGCGGCGATACGCAGTATTTT; CDR3: CASGDTQYF; D: -; J: TRBJ2-3; V: TRBV6-2/TRBV6-3; size: many
DNA: TGTGCCAGCAGCCTCCCCGCCCCACCCAGCTATGGCTACACCTTC; CDR3: CASSLPAPPSYGYTF; D: -; J: TRBJ1-2; V: TRBV4-2; size: few
DNA: TGTGCCAGCAGCGGACAGTACTCCTACAATGAGCAGTTCTTC; CDR3: CASSGQYSYNEQFF; D: -; J: TRBJ2-1; V: TRBV12-3/TRBV12-4; size: -
DNA: TGTGCCAGCAGTGAAGCCCGGCTAGCGGGAGTGCACGAGCAGTACTTC; CDR3: CASSEARLAGVHEQYF; D: TRBD2; J: TRBJ2-7; V: TRBV6-1; size: few
DNA: TGTGCCAGCAGTTTAATAACTTTTGGGACTCAAAGAGAGCAGTACTTC; CDR3: CASSLITFGTQREQYF; D: -; J: TRBJ2-7; V: TRBV27; size: many
DNA: TGTGCCAGCATCAGGACAGGGGACACTGAAGCTTTCTTT; CDR3: CASIRTGDTEAFF; D: TRBD1; J: TRBJ1-1; V: TRBV6-5; size: -
DNA: TGTGCCAGCAGTTCCAACCGACAGGGCTATGGCTACACCTTC; CDR3: CASSSNRQGYGYTF; D: TRBD1; J: TRBJ1-2; V: TRBV28; size: -
DNA: TGTGCCAGCAGTCGCCCCCGGGACTTAAGCACAGATACGCAGTATTTT; CDR3: CASSRPRDLSTDTQYF; D: -; J: TRBJ2-3; V: TRBV27; size: many
DNA: TGTGCCAGCAGCCATGGACTAGCGAGCGAGCAGTACTTC; CDR3: CASSHGLASEQYF; D: TRBD2; J: TRBJ2-7; V: TRBV14; size: few
DNA: TGCAGCGTTGAACGGCTAGCGGTGAACACCGGGGAGCTGTTTTTT; CDR3: CSVERLAVNTGELFF; D: TRBD2; J: TRBJ2-2; V: TRBV29-1; size: -
DNA: TGTGCCAGCAGCTTATCTCCGCTGGACGAGCAGTACTTC; CDR3: CASSLSPLDEQYF; D: -; J: TRBJ2-7; V: TRBV7-2; size: -
DNA: TGCAGTGCGCCGACTAGCGCCAGCTCCTACGAGCAGTACTTC; CDR3: CSAPTSASSYEQYF; D: TRBD2; J: TRBJ2-7; V: TRBV20-1; size: -
DNA: TGTGCCAGCAGCCAGACAGGGGGCAACTATGGCTACACCTTC; CDR3: CASSQTGGNYGYTF; D: TRBD1; J: TRBJ1-2; V: TRBV7-3; size: few
DNA: TGTGCCAGCAGGACGATAAGACAGCCTGGCTACACCTTC; CDR3: CASRTIRQPGYTF; D: -; J: TRBJ1-2; V: TRBV27; size: many
DNA: TGTGCCAGCAGCCAAGATTCGTTGGGGAATGGAAACACCATATATTTT; CDR3: CASSQDSLGNGNTIYF; D: -; J: TRBJ1-3; V: TRBV4-2; size: many
DNA: TGTGCCAGCTCATCATGGGGAGTAGATACGCAGTATTTT; CDR3: CASSSWGVDTQYF; D: -; J: TRBJ2-3; V: TRBV7-2; size: -
DNA: TGTGCCAGCTCACCAAATCTACTAGCCAAAAACATTCAGTACTTC; CDR3: CASSPNLLAKNIQYF; D: -; J: TRBJ2-4; V: TRBV18; size: -
DNA: TGCGCCAGCAGCCGAACTCAGGGCAGTCTTGCTTTCTTT; CDR3: CASSRTQGSLAFF; D: -; J: TRBJ1-1; V: TRBV4-3; size: -
DNA: TGTGCCAGCAGCCAACTGGGACAGGGCCTGGGGAGAGGGTACGAGCAGTACTTC; CDR3: CASSQLGQGLGRGYEQYF; D: TRBD1; J: TRBJ2-7; V: TRBV4-2; size: -
DNA: TGTGCCAGCAGCTCTCCGGGACACCAAGCGGCTGAAGCTTTCTTT; CDR3: CASSSPGHQAAEAFF; D: -; J: TRBJ1-1; V: TRBV28; size: few
DNA: TGTGCCAGCAGCTTGGCCGGATCGACAGGACGTTTGCCCGGGGCTTTCTTT; CDR3: CASSLAGSTGRLPGAFF; D: -; J: TRBJ1-1; V: TRBV5-4; size: few
DNA: TGTGCCATCAGTGACCCTAGACAGGGGGCAGGTAGCAATCAGCCCCAGCATTTT; CDR3: CAISDPRQGAGSNQPQHF; D: TRBD1; J: TRBJ1-5; V: TRBV10-3; size: -